This note documents a single T cell receptor beta chain sequence. The sample belongs to a study of blood T cell repertoires in COVID-19. Study-wide background: T cells, B-cell-depleted T cells, or PBMCs provided the cDNA or gDNA that served as material.

Produced via immunoSEQ multiplex PCR; TCRdb's table is partial and in-frame only. The sample consists of about 520,000 clones, approximately 85% of them appearing once. CDR3 size: 18 residues. CDR1 is SGHRS, CDR2 YFSETQ, per germline. Trimming left V 3 bases short and J 1 base short, with 22 bases between. Sequencing was performed on peripheral blood. The chain recombines TRBV5-1 with TRBJ1-2; TRBD1 is a possible D gene (6 bases). The sequence was obtained from a human donor in a cohort sampled during active COVID-19. CDR3 in amino acids: CASSWGGSLNSLNYGYTF. DNA of the CDR3: TGCGCCAGCAGCTGGGGGGGCAGCCTCAATTCCCTTAACTATGGCTACACCTTC.